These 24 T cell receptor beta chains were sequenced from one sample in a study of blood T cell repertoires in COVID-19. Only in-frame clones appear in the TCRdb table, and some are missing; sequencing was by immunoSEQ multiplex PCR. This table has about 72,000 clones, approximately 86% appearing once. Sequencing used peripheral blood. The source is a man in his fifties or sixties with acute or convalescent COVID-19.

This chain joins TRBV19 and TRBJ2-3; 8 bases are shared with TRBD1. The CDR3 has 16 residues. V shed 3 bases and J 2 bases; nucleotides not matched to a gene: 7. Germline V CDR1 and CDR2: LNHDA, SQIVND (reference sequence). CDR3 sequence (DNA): TGTGCCAGTAGTATTACCCGGACAGGGACCACAGATACGCAGTATTTT. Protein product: CASSITRTGTTDTQYF.

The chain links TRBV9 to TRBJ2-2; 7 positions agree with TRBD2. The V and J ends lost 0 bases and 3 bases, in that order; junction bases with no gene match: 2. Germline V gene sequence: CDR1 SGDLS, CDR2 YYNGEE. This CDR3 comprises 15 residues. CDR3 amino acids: CASSVGEGYTGELFF. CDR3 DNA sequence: TGTGCCAGCAGCGTAGGGGAGGGTTACACCGGGGAGCTGTTTTTT.

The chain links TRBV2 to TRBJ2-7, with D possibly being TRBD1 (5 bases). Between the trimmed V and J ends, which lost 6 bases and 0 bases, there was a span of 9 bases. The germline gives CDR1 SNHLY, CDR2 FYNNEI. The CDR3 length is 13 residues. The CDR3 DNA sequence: TGTGCCAGCAGCGACAGCCCCTCCTACGAGCAGTACTTC. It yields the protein CASSDSPSYEQYF.

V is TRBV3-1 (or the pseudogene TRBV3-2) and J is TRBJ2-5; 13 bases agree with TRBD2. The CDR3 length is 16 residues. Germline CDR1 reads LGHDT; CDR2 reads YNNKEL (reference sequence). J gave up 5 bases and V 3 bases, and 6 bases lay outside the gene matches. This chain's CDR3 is CASSQGPGLAGETQYF. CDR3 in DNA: TGTGCCAGCAGCCAGGGTCCGGGACTAGCGGGGGAGACCCAGTACTTC.

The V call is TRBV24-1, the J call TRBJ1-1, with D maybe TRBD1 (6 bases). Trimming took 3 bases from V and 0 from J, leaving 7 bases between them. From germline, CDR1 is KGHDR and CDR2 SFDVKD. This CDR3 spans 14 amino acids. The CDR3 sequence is CATSDTGLNTEAFF. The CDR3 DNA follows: TGTGCCACCAGTGATACAGGGTTGAACACTGAAGCTTTCTTT.

CDR3 region: CASGLQDGQPQHF. CDR3 sequence (DNA): TGCGCCAGCGGGTTACAGGACGGTCAGCCCCAGCATTTT. The J gene is TRBJ1-5, the V gene TRBV10-2, with D perhaps TRBD1 (5 bases). This CDR3 is built from 13 residues. Germline V gene lookup returns CDR1 WSHSY and CDR2 SAAADI. Deletions cut 8 bases from V and 6 bases from J, with 14 bases between.

The CDR3 coding sequence is TGTGCCAGCAGATCAGGGTCTGGAAACACCATATATTTT. This gives the protein CASRSGSGNTIYF. The V call is TRBV25-1, the J call TRBJ1-3, with D tentatively TRBD1 (5 bases). Germline CDR1 MGHDK, CDR2 SYGVNS. CDR3 length: 13 residues. V was pared by 6 bases and J by 1 base, with 7 bases between.

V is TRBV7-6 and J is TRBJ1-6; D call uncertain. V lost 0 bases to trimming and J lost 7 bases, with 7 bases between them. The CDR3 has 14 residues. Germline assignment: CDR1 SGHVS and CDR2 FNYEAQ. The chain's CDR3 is CASSLAPGNSPLHF. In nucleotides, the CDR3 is TGTGCCAGCAGCTTAGCGCCGGGAAATTCACCCCTCCACTTT.

The CDR3 DNA sequence: TGTGCCAGCAGCCAGTTTGGGACATATTCCTACGAGCAGTACTTC. Residues: CASSQFGTYSYEQYF. V gene TRBV14 combines with J gene TRBJ2-7; tentative D call: TRBD1 (6 bases). The V and J ends lost 3 bases and 1 base respectively, with 13 bases between them. CDR3 length: 15 residues. Germline loops: CDR1 SGHDN, CDR2 FVKESK.

CDR3 loop: CASRTDRGDNQPQHF. The CDR3 coding sequence is TGTGCCAGCAGGACTGACAGGGGTGACAATCAGCCCCAGCATTTT. The J gene is TRBJ1-5, the V gene TRBV6-5; TRBD1 agrees at 8 bases. Germline V gene lookup returns CDR1 MNHEY and CDR2 SVGAGI. J gave up 3 bases and V 6 bases, and 7 bases lay outside the gene matches. This CDR3 has 15 residues.

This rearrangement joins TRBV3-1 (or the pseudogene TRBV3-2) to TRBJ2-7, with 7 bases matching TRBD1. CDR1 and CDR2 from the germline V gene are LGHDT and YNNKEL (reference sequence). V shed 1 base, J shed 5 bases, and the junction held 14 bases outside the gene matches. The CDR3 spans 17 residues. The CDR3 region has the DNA TGTGCCAGCAGCCAAGGCCGACGTCTAGCAGGGGGTCACGAGCAGTACTTC. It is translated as CASSQGRRLAGGHEQYF.

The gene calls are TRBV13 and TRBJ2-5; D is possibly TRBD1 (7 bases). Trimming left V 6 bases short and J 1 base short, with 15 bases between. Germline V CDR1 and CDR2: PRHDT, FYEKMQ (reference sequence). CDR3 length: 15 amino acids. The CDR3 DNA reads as TGTGCCAGCAGTGGGAGGTCAGGGGGCCAAGAGACCCAGTACTTC. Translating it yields CASSGRSGGQETQYF. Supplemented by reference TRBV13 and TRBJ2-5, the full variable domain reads AAGVIQSPRHLIKEKRETATLKCYPIPRHDTVYWYQQGPGQDPQFLISFYEKMQSDKGSIPDRFSAQQFSDYHSELNMSSLELGDSALYFCASSGRSGGQETQYFGPGTRLLVL.

As DNA, the CDR3 is TGTGCCATCAGTGACCTTCTAGCGGGGGGTGCCTACGAGCAGTACTTC. Its protein is CAISDLLAGGAYEQYF. The chain carries TRBV10-3 and TRBJ2-7; 11 bases align to TRBD2. In germline, CDR1 is ENHRY, CDR2 SYGVKD. The CDR3 loop spans 16 amino acids. V was clipped by 3 bases and J by 2 bases; unmatched bases: 6.

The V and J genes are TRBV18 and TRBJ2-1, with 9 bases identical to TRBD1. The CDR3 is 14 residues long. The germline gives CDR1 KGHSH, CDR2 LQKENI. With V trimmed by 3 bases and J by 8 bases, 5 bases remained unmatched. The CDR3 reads CASSPSGQGHEQFF. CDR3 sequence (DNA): TGTGCCAGCTCACCCTCGGGACAGGGCCATGAGCAGTTCTTC.

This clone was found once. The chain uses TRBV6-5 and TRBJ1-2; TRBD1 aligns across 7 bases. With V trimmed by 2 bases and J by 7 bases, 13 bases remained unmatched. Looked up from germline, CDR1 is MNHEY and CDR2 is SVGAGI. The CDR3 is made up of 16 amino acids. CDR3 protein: CASSYPQLSRGSGYTF. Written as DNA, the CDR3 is TGTGCCAGCAGTTACCCTCAGCTTAGCAGGGGGTCTGGCTACACCTTC.

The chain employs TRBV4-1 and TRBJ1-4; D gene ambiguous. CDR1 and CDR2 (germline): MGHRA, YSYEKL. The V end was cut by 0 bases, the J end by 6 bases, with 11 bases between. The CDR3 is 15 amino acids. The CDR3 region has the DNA TGCGCCAGCAGCCAAGATGAGGTTCCAGATGAAAAACTGTTTTTT. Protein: CASSQDEVPDEKLFF.

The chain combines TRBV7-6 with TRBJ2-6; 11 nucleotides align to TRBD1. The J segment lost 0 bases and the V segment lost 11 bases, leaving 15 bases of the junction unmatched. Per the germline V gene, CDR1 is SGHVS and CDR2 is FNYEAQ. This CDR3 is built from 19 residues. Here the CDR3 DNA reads TGTGCCGTCCTACGAGACCGGGACAGGGGGGGCTCTGGGGCCAACGTCCTGACTTTC. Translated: CAVLRDRDRGGSGANVLTF.

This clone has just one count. CDR3 coding DNA: TGTGCCAGCAGCCAGATACAGAGCTCCTATAATTCACCCCTCCACTTT. Translating it yields CASSQIQSSYNSPLHF. The J gene is TRBJ1-6, the V gene TRBV5-4; D uncertain. V was trimmed by 4 bases and J by 0 bases, leaving 11 bases between them. Germline V gene sequence: CDR1 SGHNT, CDR2 YYREEE (reference sequence). CDR3 size: 16 residues.

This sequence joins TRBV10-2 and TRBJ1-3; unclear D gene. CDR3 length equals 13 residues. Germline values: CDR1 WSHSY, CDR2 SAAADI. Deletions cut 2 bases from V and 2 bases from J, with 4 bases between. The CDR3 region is CASSETAGNTIYF. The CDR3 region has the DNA TGCGCCAGCAGTGAGACAGCTGGAAACACCATATATTTT.

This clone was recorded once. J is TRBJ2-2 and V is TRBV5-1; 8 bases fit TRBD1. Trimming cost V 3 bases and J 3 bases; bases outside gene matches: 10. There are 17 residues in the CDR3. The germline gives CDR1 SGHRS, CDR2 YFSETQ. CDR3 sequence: CASSSDGQGRYTGELFF. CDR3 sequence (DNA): TGCGCCAGCAGCTCAGACGGACAGGGACGGTACACCGGGGAGCTGTTTTTT.

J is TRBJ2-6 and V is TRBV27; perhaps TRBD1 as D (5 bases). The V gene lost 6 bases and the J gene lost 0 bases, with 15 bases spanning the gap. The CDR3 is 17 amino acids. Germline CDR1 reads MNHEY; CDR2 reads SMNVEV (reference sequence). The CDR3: CASSRDHRSSGANVLTF. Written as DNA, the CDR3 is TGTGCCAGCAGCCGAGACCACAGGAGCTCTGGGGCCAACGTCCTGACTTTC.

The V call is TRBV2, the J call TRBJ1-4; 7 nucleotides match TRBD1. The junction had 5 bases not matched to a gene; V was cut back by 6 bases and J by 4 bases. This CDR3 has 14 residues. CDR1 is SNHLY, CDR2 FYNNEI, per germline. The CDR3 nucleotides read TGTGCCAGCAGGGACAGGTCCGTTAATGAAAAACTGTTTTTT. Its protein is CASRDRSVNEKLFF.

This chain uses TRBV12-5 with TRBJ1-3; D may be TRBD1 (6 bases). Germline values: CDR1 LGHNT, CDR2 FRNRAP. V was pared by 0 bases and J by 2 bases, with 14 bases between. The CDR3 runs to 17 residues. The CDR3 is CASGLVRFGGPGNTIYF. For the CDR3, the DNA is TGTGCTAGTGGTTTGGTACGTTTTGGGGGCCCTGGAAACACCATATATTTT.

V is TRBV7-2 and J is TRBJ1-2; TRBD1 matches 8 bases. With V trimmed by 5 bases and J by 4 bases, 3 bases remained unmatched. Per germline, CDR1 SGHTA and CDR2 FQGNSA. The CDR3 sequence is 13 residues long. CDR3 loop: CASSQDRVYGYTF. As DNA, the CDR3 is TGTGCCAGCAGCCAGGACAGGGTCTATGGCTACACCTTC.